This T cell receptor beta chain was sequenced in a study of cytomegalovirus exposure and HLA in healthy donors (dated by TCRdb to 2016 to 2017). Concerning the study at large: According to a later analysis, the approximately 130 validation repertoires were produced on the same platform as the 600 to 850 repertoires of the first cohort. The study aimed to test whether cataloging public T cell receptors could reveal signatures of past pathogen exposure. Besides the first cohort of around 700 subjects, a separate validation cohort made up of about 120 different subjects was used. To predict cytomegalovirus infection status, the study brought together high-throughput TCR immunosequencing, statistical association of individual TCRs with disease status, and machine learning. Beyond this particular receptor, the publication reports: Across donors, most TCR sequences were observed very rarely, whereas some public TCRs were present in many individuals. The authors suggested that the approach could potentially be extended to other disease states and immunological phenotypes. In the study, approximately 160 TCR beta chains were listed as associated with cytomegalovirus. In vitro tests confirmed that a few of the cytomegalovirus-associated TCR beta chains recognize cytomegalovirus antigens. The validation cohort had no HLA typing available for a later analysis, so co-occurrence within that cohort was assessed over all 120 or so repertoires. Of the cluster scores, 90% to 95% were above 0 in a later analysis, which found that TCRs clustered in the first cohort also tended to co-occur in the approximately 130 validation repertoires. Cytomegalovirus status was reported to be diagnosed by the classifier with high specificity and sensitivity in both the original and validation cohorts.

A distance of 9 bases separates the germline ends of V and J, which lose 0 bases and 9 bases respectively. CDR1 SGDLS and CDR2 YYNGEE are derived from the germline V gene. The CDR3 holds 13 amino acids from the cysteine to the phenylalanine. The read is trimmed to its CDR3 DNA, 39 bases read in frame from base 1. The donors were included in the validation cohort of 90 to 150 subjects, a group kept apart from the roughly 670-subject first cohort. The library was built by means of the immunoSEQ multiplex PCR assay. The authors processed their data as follows. A statistical classification framework was built to diagnose cytomegalovirus status from the catalog of TCR beta chain sequences. TCRdb re-hosts the immuneACCESS table, in-frame sequences only. Its copies lack some clones; in the studies checked, an unresolved V gene accounts for under half of them, and the cause for the rest is not known. V, J and clone size are taken as reported in that table, and D and trimming were inferred from the DNA itself. This sample lists 250,000 or so clones; roughly 87% were detected once. The ten most abundant clones make up 12% of the sample.

As concerns this clone: Its antigen specificity is not known. No quality values exist for individual bases; no much larger clone is one base distant.

The sequenced material came from PBMCs. This receptor chain uses TRBV9 and TRBJ2-2; the D gene lacks a confident call. The sequence was collected from a man aged 18 to 29 in good health and CMV-seropositive. The nucleotides are TGTGCCAGCAGCGTAGTTGGTGGGCGGGAGCTGTTTTTT. Its protein reads: CASSVVGGRELFF.